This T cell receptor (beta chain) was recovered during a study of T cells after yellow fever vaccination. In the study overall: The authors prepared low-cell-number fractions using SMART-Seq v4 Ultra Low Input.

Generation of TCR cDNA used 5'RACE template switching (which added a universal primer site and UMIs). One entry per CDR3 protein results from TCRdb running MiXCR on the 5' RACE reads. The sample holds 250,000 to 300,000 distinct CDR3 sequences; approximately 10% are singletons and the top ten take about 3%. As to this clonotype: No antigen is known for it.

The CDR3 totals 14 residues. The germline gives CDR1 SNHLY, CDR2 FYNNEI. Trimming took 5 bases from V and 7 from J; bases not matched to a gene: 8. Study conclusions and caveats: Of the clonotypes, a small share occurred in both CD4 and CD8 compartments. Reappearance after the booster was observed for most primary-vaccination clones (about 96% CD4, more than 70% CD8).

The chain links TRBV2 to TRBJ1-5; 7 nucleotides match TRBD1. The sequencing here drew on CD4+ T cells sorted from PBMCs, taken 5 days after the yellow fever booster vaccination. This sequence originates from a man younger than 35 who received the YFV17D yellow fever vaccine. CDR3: CASSTRQGGQPQHF. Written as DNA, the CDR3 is TGTGCCAGCAGTACTCGACAGGGAGGACAGCCCCAGCATTTT.